This T cell receptor beta chain was profiled in a study of blood T cell dynamics during melanoma immunotherapy. About the study: First-line therapy was either pembrolizumab or nivolumab with ipilimumab for metastatic melanoma. Overall study findings and caveats: Cell-free DNA CDR3 sequences most resembled the immune-effector CD8+ subset, which was also most clonal.

Regarding this clone: Its specificity is not known.

As for time point: pre-treatment baseline. Measured with immunoSEQ multiplex PCR; TCRdb has only the in-frame clones, and not every one. Of over 10,000 clones listed, 92% are singletons. Germline V gene sequence: CDR1 SGHAT, CDR2 FQNNGV. This CDR3 has 16 residues. V lost 1 base, J lost 3 bases, and 16 bases lay in between. This TCR was recovered from a human donor with melanoma. V gene TRBV11-2 combines with J gene TRBJ2-7; D possibly corresponds to TRBD1 (5 bases). Sequencing used effector memory CD8+ T cells from blood, obtained from a patient treated with checkpoint blockade. DNA for the CDR3: TGTGCCAGCAGCTTAGGGTCCGGCAACCAGGGCTACGAGCAGTACTTC. As protein: CASSLGSGNQGYEQYF.